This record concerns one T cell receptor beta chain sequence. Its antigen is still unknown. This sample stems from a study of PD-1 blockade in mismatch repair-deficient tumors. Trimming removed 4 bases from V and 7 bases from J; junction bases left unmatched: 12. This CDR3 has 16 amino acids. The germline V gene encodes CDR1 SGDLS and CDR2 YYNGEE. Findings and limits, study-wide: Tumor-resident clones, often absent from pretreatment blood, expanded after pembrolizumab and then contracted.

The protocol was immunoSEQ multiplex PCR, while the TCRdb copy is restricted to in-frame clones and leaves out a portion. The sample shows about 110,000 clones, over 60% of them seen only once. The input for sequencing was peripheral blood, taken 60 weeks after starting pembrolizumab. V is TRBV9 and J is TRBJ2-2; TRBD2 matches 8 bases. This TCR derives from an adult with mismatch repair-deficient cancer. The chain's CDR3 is CASSNERAGGVGELFF. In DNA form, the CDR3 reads TGTGCCAGCAGCAACGAGAGGGCGGGAGGCGTCGGGGAGCTGTTTTTT.